A single TCR beta chain is shown here with its context. Antigen specificity is unknown. Healthy bone marrow donors supplied every sample. PCR used 60 Vbeta primers and 13 Jbeta primers. Only in-frame clones appear in the TCRdb table, and some are missing; sequencing was by immunoSEQ multiplex PCR. The sample consists of about 120,000 clones, about three quarters of them appearing once. This sample is drawn from a study of cytomegalovirus exposure and HLA in healthy donors. Study-wide results and limits: Previous analysis showed most TCR beta V segments were productive about 87% or about 30% of the time. Later analysis indicated greater clonal expansion among HLA-associated TCR beta chains than among equally common other chains. CMV serostatus stood as the only immune exposure information on hand.

The V gene lost 7 bases and the J gene lost 8 bases, with 20 bases spanning the gap. Germline CDR1 MNHNY, CDR2 SVGAGI (reference sequence). The CDR3 has 15 residues. This chain uses TRBV6-6 with TRBJ2-2, with D possibly TRBD1 on 5 matching bases. The clonotype comes from a man aged 60 to 69 in good health and CMV-seropositive. The sequencing input was PBMCs. The chain's CDR3 is CASTWQGLSSGELFF. The CDR3 DNA reads as TGTGCCAGCACGTGGCAGGGTTTATCTTCAGGGGAGCTGTTTTTT.